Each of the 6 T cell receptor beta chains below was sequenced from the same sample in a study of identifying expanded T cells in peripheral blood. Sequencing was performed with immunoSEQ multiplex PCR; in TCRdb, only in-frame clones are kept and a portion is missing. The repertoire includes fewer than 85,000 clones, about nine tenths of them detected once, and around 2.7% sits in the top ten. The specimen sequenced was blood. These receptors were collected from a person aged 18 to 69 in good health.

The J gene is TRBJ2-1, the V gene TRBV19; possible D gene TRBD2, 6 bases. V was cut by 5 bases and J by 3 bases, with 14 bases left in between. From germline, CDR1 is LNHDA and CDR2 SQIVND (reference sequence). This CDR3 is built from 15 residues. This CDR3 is CASSVFGGNYNEQFF. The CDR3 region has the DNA TGTGCCAGTAGTGTGTTTGGGGGGAACTACAATGAGCAGTTCTTC.

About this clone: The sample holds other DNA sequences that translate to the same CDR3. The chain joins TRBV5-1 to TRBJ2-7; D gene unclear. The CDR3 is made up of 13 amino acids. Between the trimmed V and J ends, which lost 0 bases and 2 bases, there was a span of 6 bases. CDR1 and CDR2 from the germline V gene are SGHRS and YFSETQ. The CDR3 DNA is TGCGCCAGCAGCTTGGGGGGAACCTACGAGCAGTACTTC. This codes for CASSLGGTYEQYF.

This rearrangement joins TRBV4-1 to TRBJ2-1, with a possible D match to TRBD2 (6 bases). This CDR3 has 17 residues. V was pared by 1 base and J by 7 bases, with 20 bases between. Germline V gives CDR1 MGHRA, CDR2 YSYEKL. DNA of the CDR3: TGCGCCAGCAGCCAAGCAGGTCAAGGAGGGTTAATTAATGAGCAGTTCTTC. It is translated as CASSQAGQGGLINEQFF.

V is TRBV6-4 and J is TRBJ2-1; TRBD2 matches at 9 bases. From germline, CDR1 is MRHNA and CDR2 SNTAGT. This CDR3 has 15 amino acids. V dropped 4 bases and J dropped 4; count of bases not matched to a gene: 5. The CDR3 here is CASSVLAGAYNEQFF. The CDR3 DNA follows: TGTGCCAGCAGTGTACTAGCGGGTGCTTACAATGAGCAGTTCTTC.

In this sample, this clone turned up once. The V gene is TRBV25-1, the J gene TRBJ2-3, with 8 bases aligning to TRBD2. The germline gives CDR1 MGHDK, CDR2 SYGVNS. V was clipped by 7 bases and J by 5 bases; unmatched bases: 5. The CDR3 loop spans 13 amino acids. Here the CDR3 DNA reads TGTGCCAGCACCGGGGGGGCAGGAGATACGCAGTATTTT. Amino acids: CASTGGAGDTQYF.

For the CDR3, the DNA is TGTGCCAGCTCACCCTCAGGTATATGGACAGCGCAAAACGAGCAGTACTTC. Amino acids: CASSPSGIWTAQNEQYF. The rearrangement joins TRBV18 to TRBJ2-7; the D gene is possibly TRBD1 (6 bases). Germline-derived CDR1 and CDR2 are KGHSH and LQKENI. The germline V and J ends were trimmed by 3 bases and 5 bases, with 23 bases remaining between them. The CDR3 has 17 residues.